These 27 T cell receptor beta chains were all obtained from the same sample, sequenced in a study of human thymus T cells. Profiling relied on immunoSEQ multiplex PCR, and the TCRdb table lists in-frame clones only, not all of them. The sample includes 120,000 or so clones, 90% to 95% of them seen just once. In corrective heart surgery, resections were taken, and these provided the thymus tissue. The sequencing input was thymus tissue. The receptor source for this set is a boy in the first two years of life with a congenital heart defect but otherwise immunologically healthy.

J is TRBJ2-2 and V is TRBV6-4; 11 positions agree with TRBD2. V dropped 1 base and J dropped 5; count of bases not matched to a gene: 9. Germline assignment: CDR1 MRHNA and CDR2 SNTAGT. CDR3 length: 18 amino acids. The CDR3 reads CASSDLRLAGNKTGELFF. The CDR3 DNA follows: TGTGCCAGCAGTGACTTACGACTAGCGGGAAATAAAACCGGGGAGCTGTTTTTT.

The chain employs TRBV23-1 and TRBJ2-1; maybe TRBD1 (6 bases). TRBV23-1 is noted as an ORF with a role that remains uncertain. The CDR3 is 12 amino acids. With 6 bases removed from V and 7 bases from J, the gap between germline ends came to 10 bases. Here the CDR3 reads CASSPQGNEQFF. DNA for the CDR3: TGCGCCAGCAGCCCCCAGGGGAATGAGCAGTTCTTC.

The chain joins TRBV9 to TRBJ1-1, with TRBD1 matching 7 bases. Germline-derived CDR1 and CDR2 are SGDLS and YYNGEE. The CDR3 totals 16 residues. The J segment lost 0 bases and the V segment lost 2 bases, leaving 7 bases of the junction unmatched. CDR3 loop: CASSVGQSFLNTEAFF. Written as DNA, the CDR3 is TGTGCCAGCAGCGTGGGACAGTCCTTTTTGAACACTGAAGCTTTCTTT.

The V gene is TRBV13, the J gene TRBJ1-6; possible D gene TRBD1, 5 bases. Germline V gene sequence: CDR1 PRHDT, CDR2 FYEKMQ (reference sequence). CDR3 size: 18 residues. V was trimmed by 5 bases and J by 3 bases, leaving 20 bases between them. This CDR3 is CASSPGPSEEGYNSPLHF. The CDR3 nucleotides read TGTGCCAGCAGCCCGGGACCCTCGGAAGAAGGCTATAATTCACCCCTCCACTTT.

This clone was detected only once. CDR3 bases: TGCGCCAGCAGCCCTACCTCGACTAGCTTAAACACAGATACGCAGTATTTT. Translating it yields CASSPTSTSLNTDTQYF. The V gene is TRBV5-1, the J gene TRBJ2-3; 7 nucleotides line up with TRBD2. Germline CDR1 reads SGHRS; CDR2 reads YFSETQ. The ends lost 4 bases at V and 2 bases at J; junction bases unmatched: 13. The CDR3 loop spans 17 amino acids.

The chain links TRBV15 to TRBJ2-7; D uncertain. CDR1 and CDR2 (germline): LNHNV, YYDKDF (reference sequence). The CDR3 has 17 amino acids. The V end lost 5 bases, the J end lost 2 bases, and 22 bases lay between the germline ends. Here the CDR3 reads CATSALPNPTYPYEQYF. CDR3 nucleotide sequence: TGTGCCACCAGCGCCCTCCCGAACCCCACCTACCCCTACGAGCAGTACTTC.

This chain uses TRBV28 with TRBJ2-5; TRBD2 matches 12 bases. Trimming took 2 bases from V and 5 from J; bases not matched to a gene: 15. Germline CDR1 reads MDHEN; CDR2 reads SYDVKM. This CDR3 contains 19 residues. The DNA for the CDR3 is TGTGCCAGCAGTTTACCCCCCTCTAGCGGGGGGGCCAAGTACGAGACCCAGTACTTC. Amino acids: CASSLPPSSGGAKYETQYF.

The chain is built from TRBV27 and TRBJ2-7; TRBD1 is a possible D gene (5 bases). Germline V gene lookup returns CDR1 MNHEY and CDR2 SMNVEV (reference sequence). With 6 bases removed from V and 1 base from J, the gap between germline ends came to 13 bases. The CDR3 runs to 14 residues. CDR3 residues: CASSRAGPSYEQYF. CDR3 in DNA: TGTGCCAGCAGCCGAGCAGGGCCTTCCTACGAGCAGTACTTC.

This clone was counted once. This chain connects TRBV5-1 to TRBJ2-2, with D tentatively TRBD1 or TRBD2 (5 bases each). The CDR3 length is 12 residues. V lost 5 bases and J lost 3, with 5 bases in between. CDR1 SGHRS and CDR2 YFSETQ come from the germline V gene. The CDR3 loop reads CASRGDTGELFF. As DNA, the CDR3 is TGCGCCAGCAGGGGGGACACCGGGGAGCTGTTTTTT.

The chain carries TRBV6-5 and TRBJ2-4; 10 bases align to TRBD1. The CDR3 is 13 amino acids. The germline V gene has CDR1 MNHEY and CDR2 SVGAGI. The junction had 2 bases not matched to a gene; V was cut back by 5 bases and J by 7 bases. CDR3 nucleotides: TGTGCCAGCAGTCGACAGGGGGCTAACATTCAGTACTTC. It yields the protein CASSRQGANIQYF.

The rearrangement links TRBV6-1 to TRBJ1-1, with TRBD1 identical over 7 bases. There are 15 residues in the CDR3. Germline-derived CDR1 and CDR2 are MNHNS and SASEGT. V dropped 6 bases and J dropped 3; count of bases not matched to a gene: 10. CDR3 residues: CASRYQGGPYTEAFF. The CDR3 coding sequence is TGTGCCAGCAGATACCAAGGGGGCCCCTACACTGAAGCTTTCTTT.

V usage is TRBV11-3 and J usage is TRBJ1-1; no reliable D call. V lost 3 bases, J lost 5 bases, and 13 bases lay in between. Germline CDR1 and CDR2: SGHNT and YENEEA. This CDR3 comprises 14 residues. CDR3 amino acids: CASSFTQAGTEAFF. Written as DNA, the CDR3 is TGTGCCAGCAGCTTTACGCAGGCGGGGACTGAAGCTTTCTTT.

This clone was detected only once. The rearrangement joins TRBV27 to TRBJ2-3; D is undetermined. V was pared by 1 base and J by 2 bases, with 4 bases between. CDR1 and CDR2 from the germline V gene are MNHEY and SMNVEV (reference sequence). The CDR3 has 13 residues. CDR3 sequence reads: CASSLFTTDTQYF. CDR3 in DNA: TGTGCCAGCAGTTTATTCACCACAGATACGCAGTATTTT.

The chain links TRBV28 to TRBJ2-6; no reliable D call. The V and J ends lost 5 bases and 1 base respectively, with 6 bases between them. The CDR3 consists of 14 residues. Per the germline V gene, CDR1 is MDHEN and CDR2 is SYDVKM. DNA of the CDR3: TGTGCCAGCAGTCTTTGGTCTGGGGCCAACGTCCTGACTTTC. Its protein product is CASSLWSGANVLTF.

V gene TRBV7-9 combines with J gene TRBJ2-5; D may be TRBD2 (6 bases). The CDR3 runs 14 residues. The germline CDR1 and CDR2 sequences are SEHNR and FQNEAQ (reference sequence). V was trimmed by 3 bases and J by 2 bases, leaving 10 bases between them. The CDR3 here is CASSFGGAQETQYF. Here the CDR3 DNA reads TGTGCCAGCAGCTTCGGGGGAGCACAAGAGACCCAGTACTTC.

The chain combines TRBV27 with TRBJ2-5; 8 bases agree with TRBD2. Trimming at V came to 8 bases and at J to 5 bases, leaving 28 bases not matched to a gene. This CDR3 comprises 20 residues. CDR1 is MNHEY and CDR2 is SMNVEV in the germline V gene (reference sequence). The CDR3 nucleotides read TGTGCCAGCCACCCCCAACTTGGAGGGGGAGTAGCGGGGTTATGGGAGACCCAGTACTTC. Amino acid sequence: CASHPQLGGGVAGLWETQYF.

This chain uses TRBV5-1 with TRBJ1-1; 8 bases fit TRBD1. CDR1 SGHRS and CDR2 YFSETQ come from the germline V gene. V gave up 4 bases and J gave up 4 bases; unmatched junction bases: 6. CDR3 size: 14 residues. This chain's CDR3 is CASSPGGRVTEAFF. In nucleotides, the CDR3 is TGCGCCAGCAGCCCAGGGGGCAGGGTCACTGAAGCTTTCTTT.

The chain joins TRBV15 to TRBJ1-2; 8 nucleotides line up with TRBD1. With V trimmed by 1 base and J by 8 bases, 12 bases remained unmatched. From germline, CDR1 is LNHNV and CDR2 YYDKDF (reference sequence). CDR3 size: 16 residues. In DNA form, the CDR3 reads TGTGCCACCAGCAGAGTAATTGGGGCCAGGGGGCACGGCTACACCTTC. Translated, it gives CATSRVIGARGHGYTF.

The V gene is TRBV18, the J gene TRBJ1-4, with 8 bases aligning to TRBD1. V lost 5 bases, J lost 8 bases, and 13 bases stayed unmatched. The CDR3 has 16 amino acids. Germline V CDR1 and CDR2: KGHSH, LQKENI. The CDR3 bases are TGTGCCAGCTCAGCTGGCAACCGGACAGGGAAGGAAAAACTGTTTTTT. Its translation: CASSAGNRTGKEKLFF.

DNA for the CDR3: TGTGCCAGCTCACCATTAAGGACGGGTGAAAAACTGTTTTTT. It codes for CASSPLRTGEKLFF. This chain uses TRBV18 with TRBJ1-4; D gene uncertain. The CDR3 extends over 14 amino acids. V was trimmed by 2 bases and J by 7 bases, leaving 11 bases between them. Looked up from germline, CDR1 is KGHSH and CDR2 is LQKENI.

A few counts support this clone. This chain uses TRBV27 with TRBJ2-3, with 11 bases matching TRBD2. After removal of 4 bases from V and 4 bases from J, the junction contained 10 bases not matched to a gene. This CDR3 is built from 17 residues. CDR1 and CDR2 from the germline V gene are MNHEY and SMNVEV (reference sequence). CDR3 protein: CASSSYSGGALPDTQYF. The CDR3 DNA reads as TGTGCCAGCAGTTCGTATAGCGGGGGGGCCTTGCCAGATACGCAGTATTTT.

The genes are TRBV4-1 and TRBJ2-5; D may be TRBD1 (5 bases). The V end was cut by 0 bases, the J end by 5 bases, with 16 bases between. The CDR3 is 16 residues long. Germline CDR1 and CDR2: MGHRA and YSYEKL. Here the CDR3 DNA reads TGCGCCAGCAGCCAAGAAGGCAGGGCAGGTCGGGAGACCCAGTACTTC. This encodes CASSQEGRAGRETQYF.

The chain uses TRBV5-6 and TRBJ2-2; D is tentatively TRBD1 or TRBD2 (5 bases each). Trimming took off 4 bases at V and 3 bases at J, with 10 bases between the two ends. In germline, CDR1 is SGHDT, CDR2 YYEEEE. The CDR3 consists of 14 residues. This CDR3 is CASSGAGYTGELFF. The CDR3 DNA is TGTGCCAGCAGCGGGGCGGGTTACACCGGGGAGCTGTTTTTT.

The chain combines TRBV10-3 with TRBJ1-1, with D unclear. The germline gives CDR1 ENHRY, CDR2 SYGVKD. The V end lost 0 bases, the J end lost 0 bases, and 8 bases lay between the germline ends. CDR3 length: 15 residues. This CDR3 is CAISESVAMNTEAFF. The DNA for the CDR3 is TGTGCCATCAGTGAGTCGGTGGCCATGAACACTGAAGCTTTCTTT.

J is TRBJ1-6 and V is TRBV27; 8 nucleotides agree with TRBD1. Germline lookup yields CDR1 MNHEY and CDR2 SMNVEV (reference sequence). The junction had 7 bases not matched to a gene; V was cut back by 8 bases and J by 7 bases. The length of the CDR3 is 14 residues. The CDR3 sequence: CASSTGALNSPLHF. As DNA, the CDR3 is TGTGCCAGCTCGACAGGGGCGCTCAATTCACCCCTCCACTTT.

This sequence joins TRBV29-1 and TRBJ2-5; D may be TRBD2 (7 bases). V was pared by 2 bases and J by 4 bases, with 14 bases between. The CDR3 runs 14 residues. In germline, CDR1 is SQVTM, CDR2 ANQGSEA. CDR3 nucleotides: TGCAGCGTTGAATGGGGGGGGGCCCGAGAGACCCAGTACTTC. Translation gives CSVEWGGARETQYF.

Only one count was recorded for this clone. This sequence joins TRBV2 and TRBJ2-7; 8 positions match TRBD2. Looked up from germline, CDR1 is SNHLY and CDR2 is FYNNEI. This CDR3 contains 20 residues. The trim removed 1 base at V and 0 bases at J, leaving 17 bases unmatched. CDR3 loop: CASSEEEGETSAESSYEQYF. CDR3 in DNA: TGTGCCAGCAGTGAAGAGGAAGGTGAGACTAGCGCCGAAAGCTCCTACGAGCAGTACTTC.